There are a few counts of the clone carrying this TCR beta chain. Its antigen is unidentified. This entry comes from a study of shared clonotypes between healthy human individuals. Memory CD4+ cells were the fraction left after CD45RA+ naive selection. CDR3 length: 14 amino acids. The germline gives CDR1 ENHRY, CDR2 SYGVKD. V lost 11 bases and J lost 5; bases outside the gene matches: 11. Original methodology: ImmunoSEQ output lacked quality scores and full-length reads, limiting matched filtering. Sequenced by immunoSEQ multiplex PCR; TCRdb stores in-frame clones only, minus some. For V, J and clone size, that table is used; D and trimming come from the DNA. The data contain roughly 1 million clones, about 84% of them seen just once; the ten biggest clones take up roughly 0.56%. Findings and caveats of the study: Researchers found naive subsets generally carried larger estimated richness than memory subsets. Relative to clonotypes present in all four donors, those not shared had lower generation probabilities.

The clonotype was recovered from a man aged 18 to 35 in good health. Some clones in this sample may be carry-over from other donors' samples. What was sequenced was memory CD4+ T cells from PBMCs. The subset is: CD45RA-negative fraction. V usage is TRBV10-3 and J usage is TRBJ2-1, with TRBD2 matching over 8 bases. CDR3 bases: TGTGCCGCATCCAGCGGGAGTGGGAACAATGAGCAGTTCTTC. This sequence encodes CAASSGSGNNEQFF.